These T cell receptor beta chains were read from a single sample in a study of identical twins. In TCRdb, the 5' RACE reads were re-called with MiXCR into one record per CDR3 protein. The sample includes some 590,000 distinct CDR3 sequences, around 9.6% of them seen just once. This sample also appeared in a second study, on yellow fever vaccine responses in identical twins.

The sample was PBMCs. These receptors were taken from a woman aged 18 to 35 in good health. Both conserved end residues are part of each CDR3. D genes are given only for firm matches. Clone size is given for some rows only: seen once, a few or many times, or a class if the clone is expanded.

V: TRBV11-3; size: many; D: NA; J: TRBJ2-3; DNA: TGTGCCAGCAGCTTATCCCCGAGCACAGATACGCAGTATTTT; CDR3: CASSLSPSTDTQYF
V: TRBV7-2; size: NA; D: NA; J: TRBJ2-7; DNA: TGTGCCAGCAGCTTAGAACTACTCCCCAACGAGCAGTACTTC; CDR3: CASSLELLPNEQYF
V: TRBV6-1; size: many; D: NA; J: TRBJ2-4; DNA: TGTGCCAGCAGTACCCCCCTGGGGAGGGGGCGCAACATTCAGTACTTC; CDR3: CASSTPLGRGRNIQYF
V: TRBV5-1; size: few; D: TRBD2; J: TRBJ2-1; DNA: TGCGCCAGCAGCTTGACCGGGACTAGCGAGGCCTACAATGAGCAGTTCTTC; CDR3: CASSLTGTSEAYNEQFF
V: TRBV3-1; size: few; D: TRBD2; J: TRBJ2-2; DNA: TGTGCCAGCAGCCATGCCTCTAGCGGCGCGAACACCGGGGAGCTGTTTTTT; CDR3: CASSHASSGANTGELFF
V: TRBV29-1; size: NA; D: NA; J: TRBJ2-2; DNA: TGCAGCGTTTACCAGGAATCCGGGGAGCTGTTTTTT; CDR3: CSVYQESGELFF
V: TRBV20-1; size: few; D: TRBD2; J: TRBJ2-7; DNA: TGCAGTGCTCCCCGCCCGGGGGGAGTAGCGGGAGTTGGCGAGCAGTACTTC; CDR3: CSAPRPGGVAGVGEQYF
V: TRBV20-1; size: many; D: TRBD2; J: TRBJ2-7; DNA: TGCAGTGCTACGGGACTAGCGGGTCTCTCCGCAGCCGAGCAGTACTTC; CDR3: CSATGLAGLSAAEQYF
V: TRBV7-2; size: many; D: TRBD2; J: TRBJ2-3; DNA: TGTGCCAGCAGCTTAGAAGGCGGGAGTGCCACAGATACGCAGTATTTT; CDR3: CASSLEGGSATDTQYF
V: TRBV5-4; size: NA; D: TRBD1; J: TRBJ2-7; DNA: TGTGCCAGCAGCCCGGGACAGGGTATGACCTACGAGCAGTACTTC; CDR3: CASSPGQGMTYEQYF
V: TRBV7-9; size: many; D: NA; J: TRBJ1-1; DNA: TGTGCCAGCAGCCCTGTGGACAGTGGGAAGACTGAAGCTTTCTTT; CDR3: CASSPVDSGKTEAFF
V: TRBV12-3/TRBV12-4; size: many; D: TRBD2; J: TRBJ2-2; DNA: TGTGCGGCGGGGGTCCGGAGAAAGAGTACCGGGGAGCTGTTTTTT; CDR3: CAAGVRRKSTGELFF
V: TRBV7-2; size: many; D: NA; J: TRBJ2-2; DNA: TGCGCCAGCAGCTTGGTGGCGGCGAACACCGGGGAGCTGTTTTTT; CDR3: CASSLVAANTGELFF
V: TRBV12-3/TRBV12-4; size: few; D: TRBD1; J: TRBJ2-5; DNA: TGTGCCAGCAGCCGGACAGGGGCCGGAGAGACCCAGTACTTC; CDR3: CASSRTGAGETQYF
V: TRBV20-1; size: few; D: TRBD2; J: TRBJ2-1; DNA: TGCAGTGCTAGAGATTGGAGACTAGCGGCACATGAGCAGTTCTTC; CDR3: CSARDWRLAAHEQFF
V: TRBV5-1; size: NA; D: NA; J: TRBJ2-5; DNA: TGCGCCAGCAGCTTGGCCTGGGGAAATCAAGAGACCCAGTACTTC; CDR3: CASSLAWGNQETQYF
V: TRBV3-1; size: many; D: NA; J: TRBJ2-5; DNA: TGTGCCAGCAGCCAAGACAGGGGCCAAGAGACCCAGTACTTC; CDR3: CASSQDRGQETQYF
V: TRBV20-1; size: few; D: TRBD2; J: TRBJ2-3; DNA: TGCAGTGCTAGCATAGCGCCCGGGGAGGGGGATACGCAGTATTTT; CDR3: CSASIAPGEGDTQYF
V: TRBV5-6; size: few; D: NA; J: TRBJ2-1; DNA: TGTGCCAGCAGCTTGGAGGGGGGCCCACGGGATGAGCAGTTCTTC; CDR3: CASSLEGGPRDEQFF
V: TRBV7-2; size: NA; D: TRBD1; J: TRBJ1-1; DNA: TGTGCCAGCAGCTTAGCGGGACAGATAAGGACTGAAGCTTTCTTT; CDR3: CASSLAGQIRTEAFF
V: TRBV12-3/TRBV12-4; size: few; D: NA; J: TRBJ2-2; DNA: TGTGCCAGCAGTCCATTAACGAACACCGGGGAGCTGTTTTTT; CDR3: CASSPLTNTGELFF
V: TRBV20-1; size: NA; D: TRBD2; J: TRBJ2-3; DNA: TGCAGTGCTAGCGGGAGGCCCGGAGATACGCAGTATTTT; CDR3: CSASGRPGDTQYF
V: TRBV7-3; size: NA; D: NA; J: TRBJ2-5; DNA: TGTGCCAGCAGCTTAACGGATGGGGCTGGGGAGACCCAGTACTTC; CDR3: CASSLTDGAGETQYF
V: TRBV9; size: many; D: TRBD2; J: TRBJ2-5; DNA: TGTGCCAGCAGCGTAGCTACCGGCGGGGGGCAAGAGACCCAGTACTTC; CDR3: CASSVATGGGQETQYF
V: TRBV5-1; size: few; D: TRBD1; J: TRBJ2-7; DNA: TGCGCCAGCAGCTTGGCCAGGGGGCTGGGCGAGCAGTACTTC; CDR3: CASSLARGLGEQYF
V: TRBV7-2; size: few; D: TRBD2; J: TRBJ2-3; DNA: TGTGCCAGCAGCTTAGTAGGCCTAGCGGGAAATACAGATACGCAGTATTTT; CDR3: CASSLVGLAGNTDTQYF
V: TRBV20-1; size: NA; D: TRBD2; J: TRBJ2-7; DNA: TGCAGTGCTAGGTCGGTAGCGGGAGGGAAGCTCCACGAGCAGTACTTC; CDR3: CSARSVAGGKLHEQYF
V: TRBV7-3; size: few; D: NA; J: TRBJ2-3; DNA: TGTGCCAGCAGCTCGCGACTCGGGATACCGGGCCTCCTGTATTTT; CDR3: CASSSRLGIPGLLYF
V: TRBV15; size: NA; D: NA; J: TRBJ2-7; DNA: TGTGCCACCAGCAGAACCCGGGGTGGCAGCACCTACGAGCATTACTTC; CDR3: CATSRTRGGSTYEHYF
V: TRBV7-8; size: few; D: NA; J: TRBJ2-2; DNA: TGTGCCAGCAGCTTATTTACAACGAACACCGGGGAGCTGTTTTTT; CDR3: CASSLFTTNTGELFF
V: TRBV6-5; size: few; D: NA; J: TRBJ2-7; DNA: TGTGCCAGCAGTTACTCCCCCCGGGGAACCTACGAGCAGTACTTC; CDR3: CASSYSPRGTYEQYF
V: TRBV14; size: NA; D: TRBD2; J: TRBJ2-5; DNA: TGTGCCAGCAGCCAGGCTAGCGGGAGTTGGCGTCGGGAGACCCAGTACTTC; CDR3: CASSQASGSWRRETQYF
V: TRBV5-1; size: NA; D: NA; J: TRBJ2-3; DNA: TGCGCCAGCAGCTTGGGAGCTAGTAGGGATACGCAGTATTTT; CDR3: CASSLGASRDTQYF
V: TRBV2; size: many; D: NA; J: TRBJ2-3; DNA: TGTGCCAGCAGCACTGGGACTCCTAAGACAGATACGCAGTATTTT; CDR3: CASSTGTPKTDTQYF
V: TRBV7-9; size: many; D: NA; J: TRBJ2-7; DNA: TGTGCCAGCAGCGCAGTAGGAGGGTACGAGCAGTACTTC; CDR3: CASSAVGGYEQYF
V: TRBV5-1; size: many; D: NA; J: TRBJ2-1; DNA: TGCGCCAGCAGCTTGTTCGAGGCTTACAATGAGCAGTTCTTC; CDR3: CASSLFEAYNEQFF
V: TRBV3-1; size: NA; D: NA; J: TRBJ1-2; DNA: TGTGCCAGCAGTCCAAGGGTTGACTATGGCTACACCTTC; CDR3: CASSPRVDYGYTF
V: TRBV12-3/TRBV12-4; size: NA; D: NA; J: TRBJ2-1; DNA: TGTGCCAGCAGACCGCCTGGTGGAGCGGAGCAGTTCTTC; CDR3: CASRPPGGAEQFF
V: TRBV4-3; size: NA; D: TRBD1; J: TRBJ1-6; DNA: TGCGCCAGCAGCCAAGACCGGGACAGGGCTTTAGATTCACCCCTCCACTTT; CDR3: CASSQDRDRALDSPLHF
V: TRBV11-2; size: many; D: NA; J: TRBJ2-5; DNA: TGTGCCAGCAGCTTGGCCCAAGAGTCCCAGTACTTC; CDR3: CASSLAQESQYF
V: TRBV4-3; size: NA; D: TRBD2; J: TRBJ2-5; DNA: TGCGCCAGCAGCCAAGATACGGCTAGCGGAGTCCAAGAGACCCAGTACTTC; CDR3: CASSQDTASGVQETQYF
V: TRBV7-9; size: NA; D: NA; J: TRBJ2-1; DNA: TGTGCCAGCAGCTTTGACGGCCCAGGAGCCTACAATGAGCAGTTCTTC; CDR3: CASSFDGPGAYNEQFF
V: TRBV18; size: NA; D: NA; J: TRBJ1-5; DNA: TGTGCCAGCTCACCACCGGGGTATAGCAATCAGCCCCAGCATTTT; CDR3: CASSPPGYSNQPQHF
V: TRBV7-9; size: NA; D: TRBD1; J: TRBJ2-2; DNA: TGTGCCAGCAGCAGGGACAGTATTACCACCGGGGAGCTGTTTTTT; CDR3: CASSRDSITTGELFF
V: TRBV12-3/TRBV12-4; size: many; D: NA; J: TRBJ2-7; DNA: TGTGCCAGCAGCCCCGTTTTGAGCGGAACCTACGAGCAGTACTTC; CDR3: CASSPVLSGTYEQYF
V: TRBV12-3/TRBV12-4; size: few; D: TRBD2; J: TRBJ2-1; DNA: TGTGCCAGCAGTTTAGTGCGGGAGCCTCTAACTGAGCAGTTCTTC; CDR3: CASSLVREPLTEQFF
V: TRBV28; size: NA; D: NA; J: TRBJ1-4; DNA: TGTGCCAGCAGTTACCTGCGGCAGGGGAATGAAAAACTGTTTTTT; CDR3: CASSYLRQGNEKLFF
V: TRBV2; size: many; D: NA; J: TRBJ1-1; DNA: TGTGCCAGCAGGGGGACGGCGAACACTGAAGCTTTCTTT; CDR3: CASRGTANTEAFF
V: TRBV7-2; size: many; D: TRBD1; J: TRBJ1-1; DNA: TGTGCCAGCAGCTACGGGACAGGGGTGAACACTGAAGCTTTCTTT; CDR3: CASSYGTGVNTEAFF
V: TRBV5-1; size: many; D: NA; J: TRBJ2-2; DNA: TGCGCCAGCAGCTTGGGCTCCCGAGTGGACACCGGGGAGCTGTTTTTT; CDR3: CASSLGSRVDTGELFF
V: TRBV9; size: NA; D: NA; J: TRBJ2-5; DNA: TGTGCCAGCAGCGTAGATCGAGGTAGTGGAGAGACCCAGTACTTC; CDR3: CASSVDRGSGETQYF
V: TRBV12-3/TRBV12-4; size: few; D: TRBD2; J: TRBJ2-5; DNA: TGTGCCAGCAGTGTAGCGGGGGGACGAGAGACCCAGTACTTC; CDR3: CASSVAGGRETQYF
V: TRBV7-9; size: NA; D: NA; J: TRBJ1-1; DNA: TGTGCCAGCAGCTTAATAGGGGCGGGCACTGAAGCTTTCTTT; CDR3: CASSLIGAGTEAFF
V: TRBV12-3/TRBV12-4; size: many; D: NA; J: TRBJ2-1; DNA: TGTGCCAGCAGTTTTAAGAGCAATGAGCAGTTCTTC; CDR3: CASSFKSNEQFF
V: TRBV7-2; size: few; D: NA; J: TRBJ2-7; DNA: TGTGCCAGCAGCTCTCCCGGGGGTAAGGAGTACTTC; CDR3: CASSSPGGKEYF
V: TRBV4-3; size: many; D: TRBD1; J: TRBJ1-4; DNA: TGCGCCAGCAGCCAAGATAAGGGACAGGGAAATGAAAAACTGTTTTTT; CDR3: CASSQDKGQGNEKLFF
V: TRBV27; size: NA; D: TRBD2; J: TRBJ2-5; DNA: TGTGCCAGCAGTTCCGTATTAGCGGGAGTCCAAGAGACCCAGTACTTC; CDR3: CASSSVLAGVQETQYF